These 7 T cell receptor beta chains were sequenced from one sample in a study of T cells in Graves' hyperthyroidism and ophthalmopathy. Using RNA transcripts as the source, TCR beta CDR3 regions were amplified. HTBI primers drove first-round RT-PCR of the TCR CDR3. One entry per CDR3 protein results from TCRdb running MiXCR on the multiplex PCR reads. This table has about 640,000 distinct CDR3 sequences, less than 45% appearing once. Sequencing input: peripheral blood or thyroid tissue (not recorded which). These receptors were collected from an adult man with Graves' disease, either hyperthyroidism or ophthalmopathy (not recorded which).

The chain couples TRBV6-5 to TRBJ1-3; no reliable D call. The CDR3 covers 13 residues. Trimming cost V 6 bases and J 4 bases, with 10 bases left between them. CDR1 is MNHEY, CDR2 SVGAGI, per germline. DNA of the CDR3: TGTGCCAGCAGCCTCCTTCAGGGAAACACCATATATTTT. It encodes CASSLLQGNTIYF.

The chain links TRBV14 to TRBJ1-2, with D possibly matching TRBD1 (6 bases). The CDR3 length is 15 residues. The germline CDR1 and CDR2 sequences are SGHDN and FVKESK. V shed 4 bases and J shed 6 bases, with 18 bases lying between them. DNA of the CDR3: TGTGCCAGCAGCCCTAGGGGGGCAGGGACGAATGGCTACACCTTC. It specifies CASSPRGAGTNGYTF.

This clonotype was observed a handful of times. This rearrangement joins TRBV6-1 to TRBJ1-2; D unresolved. The CDR3 consists of 14 residues. Germline assignment: CDR1 MNHNS and CDR2 SASEGT. V gave up 0 bases and J gave up 2 bases, with 7 bases separating them. CDR3 amino acids: CASSEAATNYGYTF. CDR3 DNA: TGTGCCAGCAGTGAAGCCGCCACGAACTATGGCTACACCTTC.

This chain joins TRBV7-9 and TRBJ2-7, with a possible D match to TRBD1 (7 bases). The germline gives CDR1 SEHNR, CDR2 FQNEAQ (reference sequence). This CDR3 spans 14 amino acids. V was clipped by 5 bases and J by 5 bases, with 16 bases between them. CDR3 in DNA: TGTGCCAGCAGCCGCGGGACAGAGGTCGACGAGCAGTACTTC. Protein: CASSRGTEVDEQYF.

The rearrangement uses TRBV2 and TRBJ1-1; TRBD1 agrees at 9 bases. CDR1 and CDR2 from the germline V gene are SNHLY and FYNNEI. The CDR3 spans 15 residues. The trim removed 2 bases at V and 4 bases at J, leaving 5 bases unmatched. In DNA form, the CDR3 reads TGTGCCAGCAGTGAAAGGGACAGGGTGTCCACTGAAGCTTTCTTT. This encodes CASSERDRVSTEAFF.

This clonotype has at least ten counts. This CDR3 is CASSDTRNSPLHF. For the CDR3, the DNA is TGTGCCAGCAGCGACACCCGTAATTCACCCCTCCACTTT. V gene TRBV7-3 combines with J gene TRBJ1-6; D is unclear. Trimming cost V 5 bases and J 6 bases, with 8 bases left between them. The germline V gene encodes CDR1 SGHTA and CDR2 FQGTGA. This CDR3 comprises 13 residues.

This clonotype was seen a handful of times. The CDR3 region is CASSWGGITEAFF. The CDR3 DNA reads TGTGCCAGCAGTTGGGGGGGAATCACTGAAGCTTTCTTT. The gene calls are TRBV12-3 or TRBV12-4 and TRBJ1-1; D perhaps matches TRBD1 (5 bases). This CDR3 spans 13 amino acids. Trimming removed 4 bases from V and 4 bases from J, with 10 bases in between.